This is a list of T cell receptor beta chains from one sample in a study of breast tumors, draining lymph nodes, adjacent tissues. TCRdb reanalysed the multiplex PCR reads using MiXCR and keeps one entry per CDR3 protein. This sample has 200,000 or so distinct CDR3 sequences; roughly 31% occur once, and the top ten carry about 4.5%. Specimen: axillary lymph node tissue. The receptors derive from a female donor with breast cancer. Some clones in this sample may be carry-over from other donors' samples. Both conserved end residues are part of each CDR3.

V	J	CDR3
TRBV20-1	TRBJ2-7	CSASPPIDRASSYEQYF
TRBV6-1	TRBJ2-7	CASRSGTGFYEQYF
TRBV19	TRBJ2-7	CASSPYRGLDYEQYF
TRBV4-1	TRBJ2-7	CASSPRLAGGSYEQYF
TRBV20-1	TRBJ2-3	CSANPTAGHTDTQYF
TRBV10-3	TRBJ1-2	CAISDRQGLNYGYTF
TRBV24-1	TRBJ2-2	CATSDSRGLNTGELFF
TRBV5-1	TRBJ2-5	CASSLGQGVDTQYF
TRBV12-3/TRBV12-4	TRBJ1-2	CASSFGGDYGYTF
TRBV12-3/TRBV12-4	TRBJ2-5	CASSRMTVAETQYF
TRBV3-1	TRBJ2-7	CASSQGALYEQYF
TRBV19	TRBJ1-6	CASSTFTGGTGNSPLHF
TRBV19	TRBJ2-5	CASSGLQETQYF
TRBV20-1	TRBJ2-7	CSARQGAGLGYEQYF
TRBV19	TRBJ2-3	CASSRIAGGPASDTQYF
TRBV6-1	TRBJ1-2	CASSFSTGPFGYTF
TRBV10-3	TRBJ1-2	CAISAWTGLGYTF
TRBV6-5	TRBJ1-6	CASSHTGFYNSPLHF
TRBV6-5	TRBJ1-5	CASSWDRADQPQHF
TRBV20-1	TRBJ2-7	CSAPKSSEGQGYEQYF
TRBV18	TRBJ1-5	CASAGGVHSNQPQHF
TRBV6-1	TRBJ1-5	CATMSSGAGHQPQHF
TRBV7-3	TRBJ2-3	CASSSDRDTEQYF
TRBV20-1	TRBJ1-4	CSATEGGDGEKLFF
TRBV7-9	TRBJ1-6	CASSIQGTDNSPLHF
TRBV9	TRBJ2-2	CASSVVYLAPGELFF
TRBV5-1	TRBJ2-1	CASSSSWGGGLADYNEQFF
TRBV6-2/TRBV6-3	TRBJ2-5	CASTGNGETQYF